This entry is about one T cell receptor (beta chain). This sample is drawn from a study of T cells in localized non-small cell lung cancer. V gave up 6 bases and J gave up 0 bases; unmatched junction bases: 3. This CDR3 region has 14 residues. The germline CDR1 and CDR2 sequences are MDHEN and SYDVKM. This table comes from immunoSEQ multiplex PCR, and its TCRdb copy is limited to in-frame clones, with some not included. The sample includes just under 20,000 clones, approximately 80% seen only once; the top ten take about 4.7%. The material sequenced was peripheral blood, taken before any cancer treatment. The chain has TRBV28 and TRBJ2-7, with 9 bases fitting TRBD1. This receptor was obtained from a man between 40 and 70 years old with stage I lung adenocarcinoma. The CDR3 here is CASRGQGGSYEQYF. As DNA, the CDR3 is TGTGCCAGCAGGGGACAGGGAGGCTCCTACGAGCAGTACTTC.